These 28 T cell receptor beta chains were sequenced from one sample in a study of shared clonotypes between healthy human individuals. Assay: immunoSEQ multiplex PCR; the TCRdb copy retains only in-frame clones and omits some. The data contain some 2,500,000 clones, roughly 90% of them singletons. The source material was naive CD4+ T cells from PBMCs. Subset specified: CD45RA+ positively selected. These receptors were collected from a man in his late teens or twenties in good health. Some clones in this sample may be carry-over from other donors' samples.

The genes are TRBV28 and TRBJ2-1; 10 bases align to TRBD2. J was trimmed by 2 bases and V by 7 bases; bases with no gene match: 8. The CDR3 is made up of 16 amino acids. Germline loops: CDR1 MDHEN, CDR2 SYDVKM. As DNA, the CDR3 is TGTGCCAGCATCCTCTCTAGCGGGAGAACCTACAATGAGCAGTTCTTC. This encodes CASILSSGRTYNEQFF.

On this clone: This sample includes further DNA sequences coding for the same CDR3. The genes are TRBV6-1 and TRBJ2-7; 9 bases align to TRBD1. Germline loops: CDR1 MNHNS, CDR2 SASEGT. V shed 1 base, J shed 1 base, and the junction held 2 bases outside the gene matches. CDR3 length: 15 amino acids. CDR3 in amino acids: CASSEVGTGSYEQYF. CDR3 in DNA: TGTGCCAGCAGTGAAGTGGGGACAGGGTCCTACGAGCAGTACTTC.

The CDR3 region is CASSLEGAGVGETQYF. CDR3 in DNA: TGTGCCAGCAGCTTGGAAGGGGCTGGGGTAGGAGAGACCCAGTACTTC. The gene calls are TRBV5-4 and TRBJ2-5; possibly TRBD1 for D (5 bases). The CDR3 runs to 16 residues. Per germline, CDR1 SGHNT and CDR2 YYREEE (reference sequence). The V gene lost 0 bases and the J gene lost 4 bases, with 16 bases spanning the gap.

This clone was seen just once. This rearrangement joins TRBV2 to TRBJ2-6; tentative D call: TRBD1 (5 bases). The CDR3 runs 15 residues. The germline CDR1 and CDR2 sequences are SNHLY and FYNNEI. V lost 4 bases, J lost 1 base, and 8 bases lay in between. This CDR3 is CASSVRVSGANVLTF. CDR3 bases: TGTGCCAGCAGTGTCAGGGTTTCTGGGGCCAACGTCCTGACTTTC.

The chain links TRBV6-6 to TRBJ1-5; TRBD1 might be the D (5 bases). The CDR3 runs 14 residues. The germline V gene encodes CDR1 MNHNY and CDR2 SVGAGI (reference sequence). V was shortened by 7 bases and J by 5 bases, with 15 bases between the two germline ends. The CDR3 nucleotides are TGTGCCAGCACCACGGGGCGGCTCGATCAGCCCCAGCATTTT. Protein product: CASTTGRLDQPQHF.

This clone has only a few counts. The V gene is TRBV28, the J gene TRBJ1-5, with TRBD1 matching over 9 bases. CDR1 MDHEN and CDR2 SYDVKM come from the germline V gene. CDR3 size: 16 residues. After removal of 4 bases from V and 3 bases from J, the junction contained 7 bases not matched to a gene. CDR3 nucleotide sequence: TGTGCCAGCAGTTCTGGGACAGGGCTATTCAATCAGCCCCAGCATTTT. It codes for CASSSGTGLFNQPQHF.

V and J are TRBV2 and TRBJ1-2, with 10 positions matching TRBD1. The CDR3 spans 14 residues. V gave up 7 bases and J gave up 4 bases; unmatched junction bases: 6. The germline gives CDR1 SNHLY, CDR2 FYNNEI. The CDR3 reads CASKRQGAVYGYTF. In nucleotides, the CDR3 is TGTGCCAGCAAACGACAGGGGGCCGTCTATGGCTACACCTTC.

This chain joins TRBV28 and TRBJ2-7, with D unresolved. The CDR3 runs 11 residues. The V gene's germline CDR1 is MDHEN and CDR2 SYDVKM. V was pared by 6 bases and J by 6 bases, with 9 bases between. The CDR3 DNA is TGTGCCAGCAGGGCTGAAGGCGAGCAGTACTTC. Translation: CASRAEGEQYF.

This chain uses TRBV7-6 with TRBJ2-5; tentatively, D is TRBD2 (5 bases). The V gene's germline CDR1 is SGHVS and CDR2 FNYEAQ. CDR3 length: 15 amino acids. V was cut by 0 bases and J by 5 bases, with 13 bases left in between. The CDR3: CASSLALSEVETQYF. CDR3 DNA: TGTGCCAGCAGCTTAGCCCTTAGCGAGGTGGAGACCCAGTACTTC.

The rearrangement joins TRBV28 to TRBJ1-1, with 7 nucleotides matching TRBD1. The germline CDR1 and CDR2 sequences are MDHEN and SYDVKM. The length of the CDR3 is 13 residues. V shed 8 bases and J 0 bases; nucleotides not matched to a gene: 3. The CDR3 sequence: CASGQGVNTEAFF. The DNA for the CDR3 is TGTGCCAGCGGTCAGGGGGTGAACACTGAAGCTTTCTTT. Filled out from reference TRBV28 and TRBJ1-1, the complete variable domain reads DVKVTQSSRYLVKRTGEKVFLECVQDMDHENMFWYRQDPGLGLRLIYFSYDVKMKEKGDIPEGYSVSREKKERFSLILESASTNQTSMYLCASGQGVNTEAFFGQGTRLTVV.

CDR3 in DNA: TGTGCCAGCAGCTTAATGGGCGGGAGGGACTACAATGAGCAGTTCTTC. Amino acids: CASSLMGGRDYNEQFF. The chain has TRBV7-3 and TRBJ2-1; 9 nucleotides align to TRBD2. Trimming removed 1 base from V and 3 bases from J; junction bases left unmatched: 4. Germline V gene data show CDR1 as SGHTA and CDR2 as FQGTGA. The CDR3 totals 16 residues.

The V call is TRBV5-1, the J call TRBJ1-3, with D unclear. V was trimmed by 0 bases and J by 0 bases, leaving 7 bases between them. Germline V gene data show CDR1 as SGHRS and CDR2 as YFSETQ. The CDR3 runs 15 residues. CDR3 DNA sequence: TGCGCCAGCAGCTTGGTTCCCAACTCTGGAAACACCATATATTTT. Translating gives CASSLVPNSGNTIYF.

This clone was found a few times. The chain is built from TRBV6-5 and TRBJ1-5; D might be TRBD1 (6 bases). Germline CDR1 MNHEY, CDR2 SVGAGI. Trimming left V 6 bases short and J 9 bases short, with 18 bases between. The CDR3 totals 14 residues. CDR3 protein: CASSLTGTPSPQHF. CDR3 coding DNA: TGTGCCAGCAGCCTAACCGGGACACCTTCGCCCCAGCATTTT.

The chain is built from TRBV7-8 and TRBJ2-5; D could derive from TRBD1 or TRBD2 (5 bases each). The CDR3 totals 15 residues. V lost 5 bases and J 1 base, leaving 14 bases between the germline ends. Germline lookup yields CDR1 SGHVS and CDR2 FQNEAQ. CDR3 DNA sequence: TGTGCCAGCAGCCCCCCGGGACGGACCCAAGAGACCCAGTACTTC. It yields the protein CASSPPGRTQETQYF.

The rearrangement links TRBV2 to TRBJ2-5; possible D gene TRBD1, 5 bases. CDR3 length: 15 amino acids. Per the germline V gene, CDR1 is SNHLY and CDR2 is FYNNEI. Trimming left V 7 bases short and J 0 bases short, with 15 bases between. The CDR3 is CASTPGRRYQETQYF. CDR3 DNA sequence: TGTGCCAGCACCCCAGGGCGGCGGTACCAAGAGACCCAGTACTTC.

The chain joins TRBV9 to TRBJ1-4; TRBD1 matches at 7 bases. V was pared by 0 bases and J by 15 bases, with 11 bases of the junction left unmatched. The CDR3 sequence is 14 residues long. Germline V gene data show CDR1 as SGDLS and CDR2 as YYNGEE. This CDR3 is CASSVEAVGTAMFF. The CDR3, as DNA: TGTGCCAGCAGCGTAGAAGCGGTGGGGACAGCCATGTTTTTT.

On this clone itself: Other DNA sequences in this sample translate to the same CDR3. The V call is TRBV5-4, the J call TRBJ1-1; TRBD1 matches 8 bases. CDR1 SGHNT and CDR2 YYREEE come from the germline V gene (reference sequence). V lost 4 bases and J lost 0; bases outside the gene matches: 5. This CDR3 contains 15 residues. As DNA, the CDR3 is TGTGCCAGCAGCCCTGGACAGGGCTTGAACACTGAAGCTTTCTTT. It codes for CASSPGQGLNTEAFF.

The chain is built from TRBV9 and TRBJ2-3; unclear D gene. CDR3 size: 16 residues. The V gene's germline CDR1 is SGDLS and CDR2 YYNGEE. Trimming took off 4 bases at V and 0 bases at J, with 15 bases between the two ends. CDR3 sequence reads: CASSPQAIPSTDTQYF. DNA for the CDR3: TGTGCCAGCAGCCCCCAAGCGATCCCGAGCACAGATACGCAGTATTTT.

This rearrangement joins TRBV19 to TRBJ1-1; 9 nucleotides agree with TRBD1. The CDR3 covers 16 residues. V was pared by 7 bases and J by 6 bases, with 15 bases of the junction left unmatched. Germline V CDR1 and CDR2: LNHDA, SQIVND (reference sequence). Written as DNA, the CDR3 is TGTGCCAGTACCGTCCGGGACAGGGAGCATCTCGCTGAAGCTTTCTTT. Encoded protein: CASTVRDREHLAEAFF. The complete variable domain, with remaining parts taken from reference TRBV19 and TRBJ1-1, reads DGGITQSPKYLFRKEGQNVTLSCEQNLNHDAMYWYRQDPGQGLRLIYYSQIVNDFQKGDIAEGYSVSREKKESFPLTVTSAQKNPTAFYLCASTVRDREHLAEAFFGQGTRLTVV.

This chain uses TRBV7-3 with TRBJ2-1; the D call may be TRBD1 or TRBD2 (5 bases each). Germline loops: CDR1 SGHTA, CDR2 FQGTGA. The CDR3 has 14 amino acids. Trimming shortened V by 7 bases and J by 9 bases, and 19 bases separated the two germline ends. The CDR3 DNA is TGTGCCAGCACCCTGGGGGAACCTTTCGGTGAGCAGTTCTTC. It translates to CASTLGEPFGEQFF.

Only one count was recorded for this clone. V usage is TRBV2 and J usage is TRBJ2-2; TRBD1 aligns across 12 bases. The length of the CDR3 is 16 residues. V lost 6 bases to trimming and J lost 4 bases; unmatched junction nucleotides: 6. Germline CDR1 is SNHLY and CDR2 is FYNNEI. The CDR3 nucleotides are TGTGCCAGCAGCGCGGGACAGGGGGCGGTCACCGGGGAGCTGTTTTTT. It encodes CASSAGQGAVTGELFF. Full variable domain (outside the CDR3, taken from reference TRBV2 and TRBJ2-2): EPEVTQTPSHQVTQMGQEVILRCVPISNHLYFYWYRQILGQKVEFLVSFYNNEISEKSEIFDDQFSVERPDGSNFTLKIRSTKLEDSAMYFCASSAGQGAVTGELFFGEGSRLTVL.

The chain has TRBV27 and TRBJ2-2; TRBD2 matches 7 bases. CDR1 and CDR2 (germline): MNHEY, SMNVEV (reference sequence). This CDR3 comprises 16 residues. V shed 3 bases and J 0 bases; nucleotides not matched to a gene: 4. The CDR3 DNA reads TGTGCCAGCAGTTTCCTTCGGGGGGCGAACACCGGGGAGCTGTTTTTT. Translation: CASSFLRGANTGELFF.

This chain connects TRBV30 to TRBJ2-7; no clear D. The germline V gene has CDR1 GTSNPN and CDR2 SVGIG (reference sequence). V lost 8 bases to trimming and J lost 7 bases, with 15 bases between them. The CDR3 totals 11 residues. CDR3 DNA: TGTGCCCACGGGCGAGGAGAGGAGCAGTACTTC. Amino acid sequence: CAHGRGEEQYF.

This chain joins TRBV6-6 and TRBJ2-3; TRBD2 aligns across 7 bases. CDR1 is MNHNY and CDR2 is SVGAGI in the germline V gene (reference sequence). V dropped 8 bases and J dropped 3; count of bases not matched to a gene: 8. The CDR3 spans 14 residues. CDR3 DNA sequence: TGTGCCAGCGGAAGAACTAGCGTAACAGATACGCAGTATTTT. Amino acid sequence: CASGRTSVTDTQYF.

The chain employs TRBV27 and TRBJ1-1; 9 bases line up with TRBD1. Germline V gene data show CDR1 as MNHEY and CDR2 as SMNVEV (reference sequence). The CDR3 is 13 amino acids. Trimming at V came to 8 bases and at J to 5 bases, leaving 6 bases not matched to a gene. The DNA for the CDR3 is TGTGCCAGCCGGGGACAGGGTGTGACTGAAGCTTTCTTT. Encoded protein: CASRGQGVTEAFF.

The V gene is TRBV28, the J gene TRBJ2-7; D possibly matches TRBD1 or TRBD2 (5 bases each). The CDR3 has 14 residues. Germline loops: CDR1 MDHEN, CDR2 SYDVKM. V was clipped by 6 bases and J by 7 bases, with 19 bases between them. This CDR3 is CASRPGTSTREQYF. In nucleotides, the CDR3 is TGTGCCAGCAGGCCCGGGACCTCTACCCGAGAGCAGTACTTC.

In the case of this clone: The junction and the germline gene differ at one end; a read error may be behind it. The V and J genes are TRBV5-1 and TRBJ2-7; D unclear. Germline CDR1 reads SGHRS; CDR2 reads YFSETQ. The CDR3 is 13 amino acids. CDR3 coding DNA: TGCGCCAGCACCTTGATCGGTTCCTACGAGCAGTACTTC. This gives the protein CASTLIGSYEQYF.

The V gene is TRBV4-1, the J gene TRBJ1-4; D unclear. The CDR3 loop spans 15 amino acids. Trimming removed 1 base at V and 8 bases at J, with 14 bases between. Germline V lookup: CDR1 MGHRA, CDR2 YSYEKL. The CDR3 nucleotides read TGCGCCAGCAGCCAAGTTGGGGAGGGAAGGGAAAAACTGTTTTTT. Its protein is CASSQVGEGREKLFF.